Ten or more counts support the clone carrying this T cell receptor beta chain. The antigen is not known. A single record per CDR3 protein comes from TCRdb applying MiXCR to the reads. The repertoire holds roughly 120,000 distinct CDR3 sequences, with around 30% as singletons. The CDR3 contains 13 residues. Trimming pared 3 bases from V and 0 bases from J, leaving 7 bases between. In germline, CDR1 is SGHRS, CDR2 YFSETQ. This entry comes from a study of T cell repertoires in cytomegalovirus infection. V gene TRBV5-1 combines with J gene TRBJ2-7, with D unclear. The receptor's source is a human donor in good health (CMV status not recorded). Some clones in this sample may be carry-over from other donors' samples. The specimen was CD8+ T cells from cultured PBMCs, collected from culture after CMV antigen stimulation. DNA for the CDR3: TGCGCCAGCAGCTCGACCTTCTCCTACGAGCAGTACTTC. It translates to CASSSTFSYEQYF.